This TCR beta chain came from a study of blood T cell repertoires in COVID-19. Overall study context: The United States, Italy and Spain were the sources of the acute and convalescent COVID-19 samples. PBMCs, B-cell-depleted T cells, or T cells provided the cDNA or gDNA that made up the material.

In the original analysis: For nucleated cells, counts were estimated from reference gene primer amplification. TCRdb keeps only in-frame clones here, not all; method: immunoSEQ multiplex PCR. V and J calls and clone size are given by that table; D and trimming were obtained from the DNA. The sample records some 300,000 clones, about 87% being singletons. Germline V gene data show CDR1 as ENHRY and CDR2 as SYGVKD. With 3 bases clipped from V and 4 bases from J, the junction kept 18 bases outside the gene matches. There are 19 residues in the CDR3. This chain links TRBV10-3 with TRBJ1-2; 9 bases line up with TRBD1. This TCR was recovered from a woman in her fifties or sixties with COVID-19, enrolled during active disease. Sequenced: peripheral blood. The DNA for the CDR3 is TGTGCCATCAGTGACCCTGAGGGGACAGGGCAACCGCGGGGCTATGGCTACACCTTC. This gives the protein CAISDPEGTGQPRGYGYTF.